This TCR beta chain emerged from a study of early T cells in non-severe SARS-CoV-2 infection. Germline CDR1 reads SNHLY; CDR2 reads FYNNEI. The CDR3 spans 14 residues. Between the trimmed V and J ends, which lost 7 bases and 2 bases, there was a span of 12 bases. This clonotype has a handful of counts. Each single cDNA molecule received a unique molecular identifier. TCRdb fed the 5' RACE reads into MiXCR, producing one record per CDR3 protein. The table includes some 49,000 distinct CDR3 sequences, about 4.2% detected once. The chain recombines TRBV2 with TRBJ1-3; D uncertain. This clonotype was sampled from an adult who was a healthcare worker with PCR-confirmed SARS-CoV-2 infection or an uninfected control (not recorded which). The sequenced sample consisted of whole blood. The CDR3: CASMTDVPGNTIYF. CDR3 nucleotides: TGTGCCAGCATGACGGACGTTCCTGGAAACACCATATATTTT.